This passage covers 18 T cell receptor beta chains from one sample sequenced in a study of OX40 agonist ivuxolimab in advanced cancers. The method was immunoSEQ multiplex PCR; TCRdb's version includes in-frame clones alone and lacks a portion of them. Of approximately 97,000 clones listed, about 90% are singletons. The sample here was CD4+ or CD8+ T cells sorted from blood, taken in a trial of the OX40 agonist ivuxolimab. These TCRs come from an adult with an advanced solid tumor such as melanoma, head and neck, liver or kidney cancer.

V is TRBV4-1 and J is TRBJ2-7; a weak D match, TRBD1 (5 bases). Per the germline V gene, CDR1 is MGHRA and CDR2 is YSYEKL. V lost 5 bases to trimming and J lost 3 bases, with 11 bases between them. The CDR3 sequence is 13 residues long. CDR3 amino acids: CASSRGTGYEQYF. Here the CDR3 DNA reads TGCGCCAGCAGCAGGGGCACGGGCTACGAGCAGTACTTC.

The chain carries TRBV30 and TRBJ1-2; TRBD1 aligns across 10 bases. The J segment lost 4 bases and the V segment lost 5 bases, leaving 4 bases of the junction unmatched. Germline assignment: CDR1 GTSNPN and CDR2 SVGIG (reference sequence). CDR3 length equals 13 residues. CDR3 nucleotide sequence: TGTGCCTGGGACAGGGGGCGCCCCTATGGCTACACCTTC. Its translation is CAWDRGRPYGYTF.

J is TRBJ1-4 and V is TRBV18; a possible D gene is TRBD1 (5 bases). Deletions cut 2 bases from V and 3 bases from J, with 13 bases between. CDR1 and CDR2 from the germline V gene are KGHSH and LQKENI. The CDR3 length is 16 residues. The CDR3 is CASSPRRGLSNEKLFF. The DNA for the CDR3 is TGTGCCAGCTCACCAAGGAGGGGCCTATCTAATGAAAAACTGTTTTTT.

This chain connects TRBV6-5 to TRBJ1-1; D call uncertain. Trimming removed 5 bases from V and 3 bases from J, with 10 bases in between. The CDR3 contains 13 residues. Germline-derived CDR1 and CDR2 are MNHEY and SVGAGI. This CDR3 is CASSPPPYTEAFF. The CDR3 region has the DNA TGTGCCAGCAGTCCTCCACCGTACACTGAAGCTTTCTTT.

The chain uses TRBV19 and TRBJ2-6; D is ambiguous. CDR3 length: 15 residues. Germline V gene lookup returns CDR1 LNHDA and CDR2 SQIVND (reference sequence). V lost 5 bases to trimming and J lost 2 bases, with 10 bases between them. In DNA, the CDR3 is TGTGCCAGTAGTCCACGCATCACTGGGGCCAACGTCCTGACTTTC. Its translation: CASSPRITGANVLTF.

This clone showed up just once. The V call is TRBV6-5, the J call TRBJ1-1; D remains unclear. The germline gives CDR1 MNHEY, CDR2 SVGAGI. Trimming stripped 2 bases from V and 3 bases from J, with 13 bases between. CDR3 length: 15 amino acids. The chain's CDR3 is CASSYGRRAYTEAFF. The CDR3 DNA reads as TGTGCCAGCAGTTACGGCCGTAGGGCCTACACTGAAGCTTTCTTT.

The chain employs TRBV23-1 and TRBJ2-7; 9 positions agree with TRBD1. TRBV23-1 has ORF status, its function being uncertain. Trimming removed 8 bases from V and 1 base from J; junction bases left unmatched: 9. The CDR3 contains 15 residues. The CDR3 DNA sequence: TGCGCCAGCCAAAGAGGGACAGGGTTTTCCTACGAGCAGTACTTC. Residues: CASQRGTGFSYEQYF.

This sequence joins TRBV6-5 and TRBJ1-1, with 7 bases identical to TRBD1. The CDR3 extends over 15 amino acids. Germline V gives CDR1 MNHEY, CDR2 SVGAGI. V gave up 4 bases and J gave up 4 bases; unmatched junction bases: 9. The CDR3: CASSWGRGPGTEAFF. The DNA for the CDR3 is TGTGCCAGCAGTTGGGGTAGGGGGCCTGGCACTGAAGCTTTCTTT.

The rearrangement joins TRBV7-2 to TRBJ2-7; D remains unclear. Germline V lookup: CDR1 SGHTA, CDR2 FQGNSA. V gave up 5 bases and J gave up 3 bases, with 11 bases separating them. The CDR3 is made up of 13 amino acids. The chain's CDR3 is CASSPPNFYEQYF. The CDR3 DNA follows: TGTGCCAGCAGCCCGCCCAATTTCTACGAGCAGTACTTC.

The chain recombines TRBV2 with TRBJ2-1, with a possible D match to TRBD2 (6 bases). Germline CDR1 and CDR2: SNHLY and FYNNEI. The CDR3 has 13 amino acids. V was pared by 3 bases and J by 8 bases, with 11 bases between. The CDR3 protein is CASSDVAVDEQFF. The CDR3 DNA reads TGTGCCAGCAGTGACGTAGCGGTCGATGAGCAGTTCTTC. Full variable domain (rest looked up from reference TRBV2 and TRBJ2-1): EPEVTQTPSHQVTQMGQEVILRCVPISNHLYFYWYRQILGQKVEFLVSFYNNEISEKSEIFDDQFSVERPDGSNFTLKIRSTKLEDSAMYFCASSDVAVDEQFFGPGTRLTVL.

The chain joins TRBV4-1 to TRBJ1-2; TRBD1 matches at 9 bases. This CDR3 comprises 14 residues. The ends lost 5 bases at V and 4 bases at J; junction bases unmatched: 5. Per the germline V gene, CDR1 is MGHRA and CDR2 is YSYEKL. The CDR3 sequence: CASSGQGRAYGYTF. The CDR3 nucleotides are TGCGCCAGCAGCGGACAGGGGAGAGCCTATGGCTACACCTTC.

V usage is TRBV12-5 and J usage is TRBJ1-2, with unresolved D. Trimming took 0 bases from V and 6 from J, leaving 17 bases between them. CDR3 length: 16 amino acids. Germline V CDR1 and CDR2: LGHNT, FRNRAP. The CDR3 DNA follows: TGTGCTAGTGGTTTGGTGGTCTCGAGGGAAATCAATGGCTACACCTTC. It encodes CASGLVVSREINGYTF.

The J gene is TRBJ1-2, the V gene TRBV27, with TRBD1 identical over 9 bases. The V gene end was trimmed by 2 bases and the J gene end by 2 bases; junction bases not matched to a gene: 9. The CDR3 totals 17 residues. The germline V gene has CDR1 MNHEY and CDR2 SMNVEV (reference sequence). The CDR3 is CASSLLRTGGENYGYTF. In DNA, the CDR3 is TGTGCCAGCAGTTTACTACGTACAGGGGGCGAGAACTATGGCTACACCTTC.

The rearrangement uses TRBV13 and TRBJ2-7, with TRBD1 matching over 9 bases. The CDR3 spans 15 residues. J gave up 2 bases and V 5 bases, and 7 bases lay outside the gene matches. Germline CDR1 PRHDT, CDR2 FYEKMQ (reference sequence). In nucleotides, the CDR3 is TGTGCCAGCAGCGAAACCGGGACAGGGACCTACGAGCAGTACTTC. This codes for CASSETGTGTYEQYF.

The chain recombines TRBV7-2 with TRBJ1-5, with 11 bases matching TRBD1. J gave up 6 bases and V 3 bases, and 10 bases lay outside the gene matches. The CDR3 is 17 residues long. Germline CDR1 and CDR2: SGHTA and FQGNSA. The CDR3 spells CASSFPTGTGGSQPQHF. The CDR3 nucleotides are TGTGCCAGCAGCTTCCCCACCGGGACAGGGGGTAGTCAGCCCCAGCATTTT.

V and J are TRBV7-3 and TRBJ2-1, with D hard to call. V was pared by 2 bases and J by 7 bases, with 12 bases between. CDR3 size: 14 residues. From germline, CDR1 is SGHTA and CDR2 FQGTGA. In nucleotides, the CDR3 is TGTGCCAGCAGCTTAGGCCCCCGTGGGAATGAGCAGTTCTTC. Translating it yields CASSLGPRGNEQFF.

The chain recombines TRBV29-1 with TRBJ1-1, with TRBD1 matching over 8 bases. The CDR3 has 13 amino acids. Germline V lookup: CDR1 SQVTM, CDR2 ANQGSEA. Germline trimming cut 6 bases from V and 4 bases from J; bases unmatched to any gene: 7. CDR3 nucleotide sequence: TGCAGCGTAGTGACAGGGGCCGGCACTGAAGCTTTCTTT. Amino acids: CSVVTGAGTEAFF.

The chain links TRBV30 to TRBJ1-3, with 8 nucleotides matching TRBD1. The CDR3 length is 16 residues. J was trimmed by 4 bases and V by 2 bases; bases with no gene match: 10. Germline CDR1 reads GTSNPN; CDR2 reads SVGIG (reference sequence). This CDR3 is CAWSLIDRGVGNTIYF. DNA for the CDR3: TGTGCCTGGAGTCTCATAGACAGGGGCGTCGGAAACACCATATATTTT.